The text below deals with one T cell receptor beta chain. The sample originates from a study of preoperative IRX-2 immunotherapy in early breast cancer. This table comes from immunoSEQ multiplex PCR, and its TCRdb copy is limited to in-frame clones, with some not included. The sample has about 37,000 clones; 80% to 90% are singletons. Treatment reported: preoperative locoregional IRX-2 cytokine immunotherapy. Samples came from a phase Ib trial of preoperative locoregional IRX-2 cytokine immunotherapy. Germline V gene lookup returns CDR1 LNHNV and CDR2 YYDKDF (reference sequence). This CDR3 spans 16 amino acids. V lost 0 bases to trimming and J lost 2 bases, with 11 bases between them.

This TCR was recovered from a human donor with breast cancer. The material sequenced was lymph node tissue, taken after IRX-2 immunotherapy. J is TRBJ2-4 and V is TRBV15; tentatively, D is TRBD1 (6 bases). The CDR3 DNA sequence: TGTGCCACCAGCAGAGACCACAGGGTTTCCAAAAACATTCAGTACTTC. This sequence encodes CATSRDHRVSKNIQYF.